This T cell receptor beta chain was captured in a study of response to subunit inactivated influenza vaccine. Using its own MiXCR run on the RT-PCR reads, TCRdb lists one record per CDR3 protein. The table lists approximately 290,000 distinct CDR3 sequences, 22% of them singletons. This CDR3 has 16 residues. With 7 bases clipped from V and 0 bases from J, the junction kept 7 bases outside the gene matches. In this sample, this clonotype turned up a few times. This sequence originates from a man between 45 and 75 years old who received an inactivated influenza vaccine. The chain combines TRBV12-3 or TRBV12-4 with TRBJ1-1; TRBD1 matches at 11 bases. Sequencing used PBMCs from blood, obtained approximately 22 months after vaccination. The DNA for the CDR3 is TGTGCCAGCAAGCGGGACAGGGGGTTCATGAACACTGAAGCTTTCTTT. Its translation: CASKRDRGFMNTEAFF.